These T cell receptor beta chains were read from a single sample in a study of metastatic and nonmetastatic thyroid tumors. TCRdb recomputed clones from the PCR reads via MiXCR. This table holds tens of thousands of clones, approximately 44% found once. What was sequenced was tumor tissue. The receptors were gathered from a male donor with papillary thyroid cancer or a benign thyroid nodule (not recorded which). Some clones in this sample may be carry-over from other donors' samples. Both conserved end residues are part of each CDR3. D genes are given only for firm matches. The size of a clone is reported for some rows only, either as once, few or many, or as a class for expanded clones.

DNA | CDR3 | J | V | D | size
TGTGCCAGCAGCTTAGAGTTAGCGGGAGACAATGAGCAGTTCTTC | CASSLELAGDNEQFF | TRBJ2-1 | TRBV11-2 | TRBD2 | -
TGTGCCAGTAGTATTGGGGCCTCTGGAAACACCATATATTTT | CASSIGASGNTIYF | TRBJ1-3 | TRBV19 | - | -
TGTGCCAGCAGCCGAGATGGGGGGATGTATGGCTACACCTTC | CASSRDGGMYGYTF | TRBJ1-2 | TRBV6-1 | - | few
TGTGCCAGCAGTTACTCGAGAGGGGACTCAAAGACTGAAGCTTTCTTT | CASSYSRGDSKTEAFF | TRBJ1-1 | TRBV6-2/TRBV6-3 | - | -
TGTGCCTGGAGTGGCGGTAGCGGAAACAATGAGCAGTTCTTC | CAWSGGSGNNEQFF | TRBJ2-1 | TRBV30 | - | -
TGCGCCAGCAGCTACGGCCCCGACAGGAGATCCTACGAGCAGTACTTC | CASSYGPDRRSYEQYF | TRBJ2-7 | TRBV5-1 | - | -
TGTGCCAGCAGTCGAACCGGGACAGCACGCTACACCTTC | CASSRTGTARYTF | TRBJ1-2 | TRBV6-1 | TRBD1 | -
TGTGCCAGCAGTTTCGCCGGGACAGGGGCGCGGGAGCAGTACTTC | CASSFAGTGAREQYF | TRBJ2-7 | TRBV27 | TRBD1 | few
TGTGCCAGCAGCGTAGAGTCGACTAGTCACAATGAGCAGTTCTTC | CASSVESTSHNEQFF | TRBJ2-1 | TRBV9 | - | -
TGTGCCAGTAGTAGAGGTTTCCGCGCCTATAATTCACCCCTCCACTTT | CASSRGFRAYNSPLHF | TRBJ1-6 | TRBV19 | - | -
TGTGCCTGGAGTGTATTATTTGGGCAGACGAGCGAGCAGTACTTC | CAWSVLFGQTSEQYF | TRBJ2-7 | TRBV30 | - | few
TGCAGTGCTAGGACAGGGGCGAACACCGGGGAGCTGTTTTTT | CSARTGANTGELFF | TRBJ2-2 | TRBV20-1 | TRBD1 | -
TGCGCCAGCAGCCAAGGGACAGGGATTTACGAGCAGTACTTC | CASSQGTGIYEQYF | TRBJ2-7 | TRBV4-1 | TRBD1 | -
TGCAGTGCCCACAGGGGGAACACTGAAGCTTTCTTT | CSAHRGNTEAFF | TRBJ1-1 | TRBV20-1 | TRBD1 | -
TGTGCCAGCAGCCCTCGAGGCGGGGGAAGCAATCAGCCCCAGCATTTT | CASSPRGGGSNQPQHF | TRBJ1-5 | TRBV7-2 | - | -
TGTGCCAGCAGTTTACCGGGACTAGCGGGGCCATCCTCCACCTACGAGCAGTACTTC | CASSLPGLAGPSSTYEQYF | TRBJ2-7 | TRBV28 | TRBD2 | -
TGTGCCAGCAGCTTAGGGGTGGGACGGATTCAGTACTTC | CASSLGVGRIQYF | TRBJ2-4 | TRBV7-2 | - | -
TGCAGTGCTAATAGCGGGGAAACCACCGGGGAGCTGTTTTTT | CSANSGETTGELFF | TRBJ2-2 | TRBV20-1 | TRBD2 | -
TGCAGCGTTGAGTATCCACAGGGCACAGATACGCAGTATTTT | CSVEYPQGTDTQYF | TRBJ2-3 | TRBV29-1 | - | -
TGTGCCACCGGAGGGACCTATGGCTACACCTTC | CATGGTYGYTF | TRBJ1-2 | TRBV6-1 | - | -
TGTGCCAGCAGTTTCGGGAACACCGGGGAGCTGTTTTTT | CASSFGNTGELFF | TRBJ2-2 | TRBV12-3/TRBV12-4 | - | -
TGTGCCAGCAGCCAAACGGGGGGGCAGAGAGATACGCAGTATTTT | CASSQTGGQRDTQYF | TRBJ2-3 | TRBV4-2 | TRBD2 | -
TGTGCCAGCAGTTTATTTCGGGCGAACACTGAAGCTTTCTTT | CASSLFRANTEAFF | TRBJ1-1 | TRBV28 | - | -
TGTGCCATCAGTGGGGGTTTTACAGGGTTTGTCGGCCCCCAGCATTTT | CAISGGFTGFVGPQHF | TRBJ1-5 | TRBV10-3 | - | few
TGTGCCAGCAGTTACGGGGGGGCAGAGACCCAGTACTTC | CASSYGGAETQYF | TRBJ2-5 | TRBV6-5 | - | -
TGCGCCAGCAGCTTGGGCAGTCACCACCTAGTGAATACGCAGTATTTT | CASSLGSHHLVNTQYF | TRBJ2-3 | TRBV5-1 | - | once
TGTGCCAGCAGCCCCGATGCGGGGGTCGGGACTGAAGCTTTCTTT | CASSPDAGVGTEAFF | TRBJ1-1 | TRBV9 | - | -
TGTGCCAGCAGTTCTTTAGGGAGCGGTGCCTACGAGCAGTACTTC | CASSSLGSGAYEQYF | TRBJ2-7 | TRBV27 | - | few
TGCAGTGCCCAATACCCCATCGGGGGCCAGGGTGGAGAGCAGTACTTC | CSAQYPIGGQGGEQYF | TRBJ2-7 | TRBV20-1 | - | -
TGTGCCAGCAGTCGTCCTAGCGGCGACGGGGGGCAGTACTTC | CASSRPSGDGGQYF | TRBJ2-7 | TRBV28 | TRBD2 | -
TGTGCCAGCAGCGTAGACCCCACAGCTAACTATGGCTACACCTTC | CASSVDPTANYGYTF | TRBJ1-2 | TRBV9 | - | -
TGTGCCAGCAGTGAATTTGTCCGAGGCGCTGAAGCTTTCTTT | CASSEFVRGAEAFF | TRBJ1-1 | TRBV6-1 | - | -
TGTGCCAGCGGCCGCGGGGACAGATACGAGCAGTACTTC | CASGRGDRYEQYF | TRBJ2-7 | TRBV7-2 | - | -
TGCGCCAGCAGCTTGGACGGGGGTAATGAAAAACTGTTTTTT | CASSLDGGNEKLFF | TRBJ1-4 | TRBV5-1 | - | -
TGTGCCAGCACCCCCCCGAGCACCGGGGAGCTGTTTTTT | CASTPPSTGELFF | TRBJ2-2 | TRBV28 | - | few
TGCAGTGCTAGGGGGACTAGCGGGAGGTACGAGCAGTACTTC | CSARGTSGRYEQYF | TRBJ2-7 | TRBV20-1 | TRBD2 | -
TGTGCCAGTAGGGGTATGAACACTGAAGCTTTCTTT | CASRGMNTEAFF | TRBJ1-1 | TRBV11-2 | - | -
TGTGCCAGCATGCCGGGTACCGTACCCACCTACGAGCAGTACTTC | CASMPGTVPTYEQYF | TRBJ2-7 | TRBV11-2 | - | few
TGTGCCAGCAGCCCCCGGGACAGTTTGAGCTCCTACAATGAGCAGTTCTTC | CASSPRDSLSSYNEQFF | TRBJ2-1 | TRBV9 | TRBD1 | -
TGTGCCAGCAGCTTAGGAGTAAGTGGACAGGGGGTCAACGGGGAGTTCTTC | CASSLGVSGQGVNGEFF | TRBJ2-1 | TRBV11-1 | TRBD1 | -
TGTGCCAGCAGCTTGGGTGGGACAGGGGGCTACGAGCAGTACTTC | CASSLGGTGGYEQYF | TRBJ2-7 | TRBV5-8 | TRBD1 | few
TGTGCCAGCAGTTTATCGTCAGAAGTCGAGCAGTACTTC | CASSLSSEVEQYF | TRBJ2-7 | TRBV27 | - | -
TGCAGTGCTAGGCCAGGGGGACTGAACACTGAAGCTTTCTTT | CSARPGGLNTEAFF | TRBJ1-1 | TRBV20-1 | TRBD1 | -
TGCAGCGTTGAAATTGGGGGGACAGGGTCCGGTGTCTACACCTTC | CSVEIGGTGSGVYTF | TRBJ1-2 | TRBV29-1 | TRBD1 | few
TGTGCCAGCAGGGTTTTTAATGAAGAACTGTTTTTT | CASRVFNEELFF | TRBJ1-4 | TRBV12-3/TRBV12-4 | - | -
TGTGCCGCCAGTGATTTGTCGGGGCCCGCGAACACCGGGGAGCTGTTTTTT | CAASDLSGPANTGELFF | TRBJ2-2 | TRBV24-1 | - | -
TGCAGTGCTAGAGATTGGAGGACAGGGGGTAACGAGCAGTACTTC | CSARDWRTGGNEQYF | TRBJ2-7 | TRBV20-1 | TRBD1 | -
TGCGCCAGCAGCTTGGCGGACTATGGCTACACCTTC | CASSLADYGYTF | TRBJ1-2 | TRBV5-1 | - | few
TGTGCCACCCGGGGTGACTGGGAGGTCAAGGAGGAGCAGTTCTTC | CATRGDWEVKEEQFF | TRBJ2-1 | TRBV6-2/TRBV6-3 | - | -
TGTGCCTGGAGCGAAGTAGGTGAAGCTTTCTTT | CAWSEVGEAFF | TRBJ1-1 | TRBV30 | - | -